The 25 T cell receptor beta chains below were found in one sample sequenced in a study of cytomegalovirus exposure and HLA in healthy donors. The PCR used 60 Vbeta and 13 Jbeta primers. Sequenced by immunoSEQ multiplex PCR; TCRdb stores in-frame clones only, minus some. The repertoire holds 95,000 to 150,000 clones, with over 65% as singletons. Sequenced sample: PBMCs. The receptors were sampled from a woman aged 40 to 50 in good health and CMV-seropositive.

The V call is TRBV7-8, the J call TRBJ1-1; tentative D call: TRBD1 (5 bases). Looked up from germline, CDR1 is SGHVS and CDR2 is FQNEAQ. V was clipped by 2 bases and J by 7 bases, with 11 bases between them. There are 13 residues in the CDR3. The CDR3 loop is CASSLRRAIEAFF. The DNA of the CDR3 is TGTGCCAGCAGCTTACGCAGGGCTATTGAAGCTTTCTTT.

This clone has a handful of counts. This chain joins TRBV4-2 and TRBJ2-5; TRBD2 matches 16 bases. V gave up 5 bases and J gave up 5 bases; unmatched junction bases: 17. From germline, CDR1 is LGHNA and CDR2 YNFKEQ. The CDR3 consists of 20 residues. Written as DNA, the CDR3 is TGTGCCAGCAGCGCTACTAGGGGACTAGCGGGGGGGAGGACGGGGGAGACCCAGTACTTC. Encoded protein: CASSATRGLAGGRTGETQYF.

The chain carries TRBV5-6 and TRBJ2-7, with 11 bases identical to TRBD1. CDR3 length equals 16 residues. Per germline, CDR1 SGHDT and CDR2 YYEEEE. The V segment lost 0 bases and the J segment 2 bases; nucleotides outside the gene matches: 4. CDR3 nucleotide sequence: TGTGCCAGCAGCTTGGACGGGACAGGGGGGCCCTACGAGCAGTACTTC. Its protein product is CASSLDGTGGPYEQYF.

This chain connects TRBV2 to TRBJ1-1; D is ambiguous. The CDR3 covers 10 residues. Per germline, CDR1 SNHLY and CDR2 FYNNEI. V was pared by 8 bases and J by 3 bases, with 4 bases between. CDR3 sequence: CASRDTEAFF. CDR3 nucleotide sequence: TGTGCCAGCCGGGACACTGAAGCTTTCTTT.

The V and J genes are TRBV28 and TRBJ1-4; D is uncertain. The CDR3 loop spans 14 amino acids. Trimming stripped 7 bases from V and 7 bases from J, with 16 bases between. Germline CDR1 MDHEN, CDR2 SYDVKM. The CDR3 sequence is CASTGREGSEKLFF. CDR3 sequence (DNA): TGTGCCAGCACCGGACGGGAGGGTTCTGAAAAACTGTTTTTT.

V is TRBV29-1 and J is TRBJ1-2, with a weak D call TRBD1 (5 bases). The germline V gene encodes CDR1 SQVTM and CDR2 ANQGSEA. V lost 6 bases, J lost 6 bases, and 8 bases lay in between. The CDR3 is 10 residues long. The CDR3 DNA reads TGCAGCGTAGACAGTGATGGCTACACCTTC. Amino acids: CSVDSDGYTF.

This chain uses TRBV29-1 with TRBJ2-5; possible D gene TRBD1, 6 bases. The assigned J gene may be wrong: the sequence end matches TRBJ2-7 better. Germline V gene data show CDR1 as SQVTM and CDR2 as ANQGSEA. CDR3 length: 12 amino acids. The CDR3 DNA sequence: TGCAGCGCTATTGGGACAACCTACGAGCAGTACTTC. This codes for CSAIGTTYEQYF.

Here the CDR3 DNA reads TGTGCCAGCAGCAAAGTGGTAGGACTGATCGCAGGATCACCTAAATACGAGCAGTACTTC. It yields the protein CASSKVVGLIAGSPKYEQYF. The rearrangement joins TRBV21-1 to TRBJ2-7; TRBD2 is the table's D call, not checked against the DNA. TRBV21-1 has pseudogene status. The CDR3 has 20 amino acids.

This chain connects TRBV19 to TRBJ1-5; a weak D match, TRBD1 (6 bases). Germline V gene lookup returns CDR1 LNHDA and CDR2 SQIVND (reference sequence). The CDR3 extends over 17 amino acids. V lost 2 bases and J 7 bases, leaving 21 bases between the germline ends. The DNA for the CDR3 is TGTGCCAGTAGTATATCTACTGGGGGCAATTGGGGCCAGCCCCAGCATTTT. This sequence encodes CASSISTGGNWGQPQHF.

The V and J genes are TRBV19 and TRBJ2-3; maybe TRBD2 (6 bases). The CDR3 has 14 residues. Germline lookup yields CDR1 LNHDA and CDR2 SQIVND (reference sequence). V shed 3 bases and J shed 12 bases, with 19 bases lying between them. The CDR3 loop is CASSIPLGSGGQYF. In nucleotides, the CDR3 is TGTGCCAGTAGTATTCCCCTGGGTAGCGGAGGCCAGTATTTT.

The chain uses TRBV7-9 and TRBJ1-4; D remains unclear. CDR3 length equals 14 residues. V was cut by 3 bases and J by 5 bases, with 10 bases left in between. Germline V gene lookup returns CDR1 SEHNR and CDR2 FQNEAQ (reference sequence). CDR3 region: CASSLPGSNEKLFF. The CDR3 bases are TGTGCCAGCAGCTTGCCCGGGTCCAATGAAAAACTGTTTTTT.

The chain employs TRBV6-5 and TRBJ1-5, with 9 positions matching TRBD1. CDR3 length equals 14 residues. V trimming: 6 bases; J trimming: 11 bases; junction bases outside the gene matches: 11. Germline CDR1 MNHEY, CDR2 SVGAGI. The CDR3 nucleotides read TGTGCCAGCAGCCTCGGGACAGGGTCCCTGACCCAGCATTTT. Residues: CASSLGTGSLTQHF.

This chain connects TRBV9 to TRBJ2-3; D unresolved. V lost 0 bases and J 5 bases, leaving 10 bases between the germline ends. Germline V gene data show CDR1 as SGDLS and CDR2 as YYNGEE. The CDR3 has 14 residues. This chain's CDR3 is CASSVGPAGDTQYF. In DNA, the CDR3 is TGTGCCAGCAGCGTAGGGCCCGCAGGAGATACGCAGTATTTT.

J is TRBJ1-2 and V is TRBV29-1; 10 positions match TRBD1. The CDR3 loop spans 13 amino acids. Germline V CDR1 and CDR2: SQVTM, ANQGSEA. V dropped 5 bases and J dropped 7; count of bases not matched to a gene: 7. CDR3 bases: TGCAGCGTTCTGACAGGGGGCCAGGGTGGCTACACCTTC. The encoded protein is CSVLTGGQGGYTF.

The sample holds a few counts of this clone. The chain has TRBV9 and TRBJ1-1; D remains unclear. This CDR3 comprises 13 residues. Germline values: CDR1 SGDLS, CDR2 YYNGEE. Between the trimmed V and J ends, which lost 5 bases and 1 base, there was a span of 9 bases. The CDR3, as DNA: TGTGCCAGCAGTCTTGAGGGGAACACTGAAGCTTTCTTT. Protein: CASSLEGNTEAFF.

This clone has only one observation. CDR3 protein: CATTTGGSTGELFF. The CDR3 coding sequence is TGTGCCACTACCACAGGGGGCAGCACCGGGGAGCTGTTTTTT. This sequence joins TRBV5-6 and TRBJ2-2; TRBD1 matches 9 bases. Germline values: CDR1 SGHDT, CDR2 YYEEEE. V lost 9 bases to trimming and J lost 4 bases; unmatched junction nucleotides: 7. The CDR3 length is 14 residues.

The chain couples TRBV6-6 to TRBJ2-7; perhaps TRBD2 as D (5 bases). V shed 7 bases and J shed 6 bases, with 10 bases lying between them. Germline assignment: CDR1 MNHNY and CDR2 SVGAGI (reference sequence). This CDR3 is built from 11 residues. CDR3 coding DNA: TGTGCCAGCAAGCTAGCAGGCGAGCAGTACTTC. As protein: CASKLAGEQYF.

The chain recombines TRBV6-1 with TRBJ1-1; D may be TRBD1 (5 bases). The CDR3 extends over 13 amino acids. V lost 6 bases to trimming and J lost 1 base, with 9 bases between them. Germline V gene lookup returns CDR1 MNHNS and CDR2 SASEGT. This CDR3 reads CASSLGQNTEAFF. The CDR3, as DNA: TGTGCCAGCAGCCTAGGACAGAACACTGAAGCTTTCTTT.

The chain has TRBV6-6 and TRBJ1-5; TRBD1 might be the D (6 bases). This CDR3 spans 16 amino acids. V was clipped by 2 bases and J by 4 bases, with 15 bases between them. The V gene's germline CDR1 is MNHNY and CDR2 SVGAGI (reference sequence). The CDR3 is CASSYEQGVVNQPQHF. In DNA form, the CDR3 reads TGTGCCAGCAGTTACGAACAGGGCGTAGTTAATCAGCCCCAGCATTTT.

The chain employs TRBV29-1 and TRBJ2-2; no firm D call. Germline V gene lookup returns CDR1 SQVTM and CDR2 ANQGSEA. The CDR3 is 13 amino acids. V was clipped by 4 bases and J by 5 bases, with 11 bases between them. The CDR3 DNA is TGCAGCGTTGCAATGTCAGCGACCGGGGAGCTGTTTTTT. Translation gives CSVAMSATGELFF.

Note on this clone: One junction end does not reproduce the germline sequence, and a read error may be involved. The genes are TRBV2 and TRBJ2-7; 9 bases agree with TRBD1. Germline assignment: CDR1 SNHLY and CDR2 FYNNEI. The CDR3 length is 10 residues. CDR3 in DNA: TGTGCCAGCAGTGAGGGACAGGGTATCTTC. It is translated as CASSEGQGIF. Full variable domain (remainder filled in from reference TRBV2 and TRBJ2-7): EPEVTQTPSHQVTQMGQEVILRCVPISNHLYFYWYRQILGQKVEFLVSFYNNEISEKSEIFDDQFSVERPDGSNFTLKIRSTKLEDSAMYFCASSEGQGIFGPGTRLTVT.

The DNA of the CDR3 is TGTGCCAGCAGCTCTCAGGGAAATCAGCCCCAGCATTTT. This encodes CASSSQGNQPQHF. V usage is TRBV7-9 and J usage is TRBJ1-5; tentatively, D is TRBD1 (5 bases). This CDR3 has 13 amino acids. Germline V gives CDR1 SEHNR, CDR2 FQNEAQ (reference sequence). Trimming pared 4 bases from V and 4 bases from J, leaving 8 bases between.

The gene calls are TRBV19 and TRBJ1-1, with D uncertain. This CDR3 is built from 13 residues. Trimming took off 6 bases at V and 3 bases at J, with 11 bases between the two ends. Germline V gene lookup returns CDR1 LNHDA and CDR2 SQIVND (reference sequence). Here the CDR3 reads CASREAPDTEAFF. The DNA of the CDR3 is TGTGCCAGTAGGGAGGCTCCCGACACTGAAGCTTTCTTT.

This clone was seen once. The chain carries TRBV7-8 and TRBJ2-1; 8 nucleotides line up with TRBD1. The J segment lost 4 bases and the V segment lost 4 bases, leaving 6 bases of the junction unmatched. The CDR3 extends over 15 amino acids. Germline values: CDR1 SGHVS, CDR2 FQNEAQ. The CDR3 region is CASSSQGEPYNEQFF. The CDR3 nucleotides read TGTGCCAGCAGCTCACAGGGGGAACCATACAATGAGCAGTTCTTC.

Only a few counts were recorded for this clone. CDR3 amino acids: CASSFRVGQGLGETQYF. The DNA for the CDR3 is TGCGCCAGCAGCTTCCGGGTGGGACAGGGACTCGGTGAGACCCAGTACTTC. This chain links TRBV5-1 with TRBJ2-5, with 9 bases that match TRBD1. Unmatched junction bases numbered 13, after V lost 2 bases and J lost 5 bases. There are 17 residues in the CDR3. Germline-derived CDR1 and CDR2 are SGHRS and YFSETQ.